A selection of T cell receptor beta chains follows, all from one sample in a study of blood T cell repertoires in COVID-19. The repertoire was sequenced with immunoSEQ multiplex PCR; TCRdb's copy has only in-frame clones and lacks some. The sample consists of hundreds of thousands of clones, around 88% of them appearing once. The sample consisted of peripheral blood. The receptors stem from a woman aged 50 to 60 with COVID-19, enrolled during active disease. The conserved cysteine and the conserved F or W are not part of the CDR3 here. Size tells how often a clone was seen (once, few, many) or the class of an expanded clone, and some rows leave it out.

v_gene: TRBV7-2; abundance: few; CDR3aa: ASSPTRGGTEAF
v_gene: TRBV19; abundance: NA; CDR3aa: ASREGASGANVLT
v_gene: TRBV11-2; abundance: once; CDR3aa: ASSYGQGSQETQY
v_gene: TRBV5-1; abundance: NA; CDR3aa: ASSLDRAAPNEKLF
v_gene: TRBV2; abundance: NA; CDR3aa: ASSEVPGLAGGPSYNEQF
v_gene: TRBV28; abundance: NA; CDR3aa: ASSFQRGGGTQY
v_gene: TRBV30; abundance: NA; CDR3aa: AWRLTGLSTEAF
v_gene: TRBV5-4; abundance: once; CDR3aa: ASSSTTASSYNSPLH
v_gene: TRBV3-1/TRBV3-2; abundance: once; CDR3aa: ASSQDYGGLTEAF
v_gene: TRBV4-1; abundance: NA; CDR3aa: ASSRLWGGTQPQH
v_gene: TRBV7-8; abundance: NA; CDR3aa: ASSLELAGGYDTGELF
v_gene: TRBV7-2; abundance: NA; CDR3aa: ASSSQGYNEQF
v_gene: TRBV13; abundance: NA; CDR3aa: ASSSDRGNSPLH
v_gene: TRBV7-9; abundance: NA; CDR3aa: ASSVGLAGGIGEQY
v_gene: TRBV2; abundance: NA; CDR3aa: ASRSDSPFYGYT
v_gene: TRBV19; abundance: NA; CDR3aa: ASSRQVREKLF
v_gene: TRBV5-1; abundance: NA; CDR3aa: ASSMGLAGNEQY
v_gene: TRBV10-2; abundance: NA; CDR3aa: ASRLAGGQDTQY
v_gene: TRBV9; abundance: NA; CDR3aa: ASSVGVGYGYT
v_gene: TRBV6-5; abundance: once; CDR3aa: ASSYSRDSMNTEAF
v_gene: TRBV11-2; abundance: once; CDR3aa: ASSLAGSGRPYTEAF
v_gene: TRBV10-2; abundance: NA; CDR3aa: ATTGTSEGTDTQY
v_gene: TRBV19; abundance: NA; CDR3aa: AISRQNGQPQH
v_gene: TRBV4-1; abundance: NA; CDR3aa: ASSQATGTNYGYT
v_gene: TRBV5-6; abundance: NA; CDR3aa: ASSSVNQPQH
v_gene: TRBV19; abundance: NA; CDR3aa: ASQGGGLNTEAF
v_gene: TRBV24-1; abundance: NA; CDR3aa: ATSTGTSGGAQETQY
v_gene: TRBV2; abundance: NA; CDR3aa: ASSVDSQETQY
v_gene: TRBV4-1; abundance: once; CDR3aa: ASSQERGLTSDQPQH
v_gene: TRBV11-2; abundance: NA; CDR3aa: ASSLLGQTYEQY
v_gene: TRBV5-5; abundance: NA; CDR3aa: ASYHWTAQETQY
v_gene: TRBV12-5; abundance: NA; CDR3aa: ASALGLAGAKGETQY
v_gene: TRBV5-1; abundance: once; CDR3aa: ASSLGGAAEAF
v_gene: TRBV2; abundance: NA; CDR3aa: ASSPSPLANTGELF
v_gene: TRBV30; abundance: NA; CDR3aa: AWSVGGSGSEQY
v_gene: TRBV25-1; abundance: NA; CDR3aa: ASSGGQGAYEQY
v_gene: TRBV2; abundance: NA; CDR3aa: ASNIGQGFPEAF
v_gene: TRBV6-4; abundance: few; CDR3aa: ASSDSDSTVLKLF
v_gene: TRBV6-5; abundance: NA; CDR3aa: ASSVPGGYGYT
v_gene: TRBV11-1; abundance: once; CDR3aa: ASSSSGLAGEDTQY
v_gene: TRBV20-1; abundance: once; CDR3aa: SASWSSGSEQF
v_gene: TRBV7-3; abundance: NA; CDR3aa: ASSLSSHRKTNTEAF
v_gene: TRBV5-5; abundance: NA; CDR3aa: ASSLRTGPETQY